The 4 T cell receptor beta chains listed next were all sequenced from one sample in a study of blood T cell repertoires in COVID-19. The table came from immunoSEQ multiplex PCR; TCRdb's copy has only in-frame clones and leaves some out. The profile shows 330,000 or so clones, 87% of them singletons. Sequencing was carried out using PBMCs or T cells enriched from blood (not recorded which). The receptors come from a woman in her 30s who had recovered from COVID-19.

This chain links TRBV6-1 with TRBJ1-3; 10 bases match TRBD1. The CDR3 is made up of 19 amino acids. Germline V gene lookup returns CDR1 MNHNS and CDR2 SASEGT. The V gene end was trimmed by 3 bases and the J gene end by 4 bases; junction bases not matched to a gene: 15. The CDR3 DNA reads as TGTGCCAGCAGTGAGACCCAAAAAGGGACAGGGGTAATGGGAAACACCATATATTTT. Protein sequence: CASSETQKGTGVMGNTIYF.

V and J are TRBV7-2 and TRBJ1-1, with 9 bases that match TRBD1. Germline V CDR1 and CDR2: SGHTA, FQGNSA. V dropped 5 bases and J dropped 3; count of bases not matched to a gene: 7. The CDR3 totals 15 residues. In DNA, the CDR3 is TGTGCCAGCAGCACCCAACAGGGGGCCGACACTGAAGCTTTCTTT. Its translation: CASSTQQGADTEAFF.

This chain links TRBV18 with TRBJ2-1; the match to TRBD1 covers 9 bases. Germline V gene data show CDR1 as KGHSH and CDR2 as LQKENI. This CDR3 region has 14 residues. V dropped 3 bases and J dropped 10; count of bases not matched to a gene: 7. CDR3 residues: CASSPKDRGIEQFF. In nucleotides, the CDR3 is TGTGCCAGCTCACCCAAGGACAGGGGCATCGAGCAGTTCTTC.

This chain connects TRBV11-3 to TRBJ2-2; 9 nucleotides align to TRBD1. Germline trimming cut 3 bases from V and 2 bases from J; bases unmatched to any gene: 10. This CDR3 contains 18 residues. Per the germline V gene, CDR1 is SGHNT and CDR2 is YENEEA. CDR3 residues: CASSLDSKDRGNTGELFF. The CDR3 DNA reads TGTGCCAGCAGCTTGGACTCCAAGGACAGGGGAAACACCGGGGAGCTGTTTTTT.